This T cell receptor (beta chain) was sequenced during a study of Tregs in tolerant kidney transplant recipients. Study as a whole: CD4+CD25+CD127- cells came from approximately 3-day belatacept mixed lymphocyte reactions, some with approximately five-day graft donor restimulation. Sorting used antibodies to exclude donor cells.

Germline V gene lookup returns CDR1 KGHSH and CDR2 LQKENI. The CDR3 runs 15 residues. The trim removed 1 base at V and 5 bases at J, leaving 3 bases unmatched. This table comes from immunoSEQ multiplex PCR, and its TCRdb copy is limited to in-frame clones, with some not included. The sample lists approximately 41,000 clones, roughly 95% occurring once. Whole-study results and caveats: Validation in larger populations is needed because few patients were studied. Tregs expanded with activated donor B cells seemed most donor-specific.

For this clone: Its cognate antigen is unknown.

The sample consisted of Tregs from blood cultured with allogeneic cells. The rearrangement links TRBV18 to TRBJ1-1, with 11 positions matching TRBD1. The source of this sequence is a human donor in good health. CDR3 loop: CASSPQGQGGTEAFF. In DNA form, the CDR3 reads TGTGCCAGCTCACCACAGGGACAGGGGGGAACTGAAGCTTTCTTT.